This T cell receptor beta chain was captured in a study of post-analysis software for immune sequencing data. Findings of the study overall: Multiple sclerosis patients had significantly lower normalized Chao1 diversity than controls. With TRBV5-6, TRBV5-1 and TRBV20-1 included, several TRBV segments were more frequent in patients than in controls.

A remark on this clonotype: The antigen is unknown.

V was pared by 4 bases and J by 3 bases, with 12 bases between. The CDR3 runs 15 residues. Germline V gene lookup returns CDR1 LNHNV and CDR2 YYDKDF (reference sequence). Unique molecular identifiers were carried by the TCR beta cDNA libraries. TCRdb redid the calling of the PCR reads with MiXCR, one entry per CDR3 protein. Of roughly 800,000 distinct CDR3 sequences listed, 30% were seen once; the top ten hold under 0.7%. Sequencing used blood. This chain uses TRBV15 with TRBJ1-4; D unclear. This TCR came from a girl between 5 and 17 years old with multiple sclerosis. As DNA, the CDR3 is TGTGCCACCAGCACTCGTTTTGGGGCTAATGAAAAACTGTTTTTT. Its translation: CATSTRFGANEKLFF.